This is a list of T cell receptor beta chains from one sample in a study of T cell responses to AZD1222 COVID-19 vaccine. Using immunoSEQ multiplex PCR, the repertoire was profiled, and TCRdb retains in-frame clones only, with some absent. The sample holds roughly 100,000 clones, about 90% seen once. The input for sequencing was peripheral blood, taken on day 0 of AZD1222 vaccination. These receptors were collected from an adult in good health. Each CDR3 is given with its conserved first and last residue. Each record gives: J gene, CDR3 length, D gene, V gene, clone size, CDR3 protein, CDR3 DNA. A D gene is named only where the DNA matches it firmly. Not every row has a clone size; where given, it reads once, few, many or a size class.

TRBJ2-7	12	-	TRBV3-1/TRBV3-2	-	CASSHWGYEQYF	TGTGCCAGCAGCCACTGGGGGTACGAGCAGTACTTC
TRBJ2-1	18	TRBD2	TRBV9	once	CASSVGGTSGRSFHEQFF	TGTGCCAGCAGCGTAGGGGGGACTAGCGGGAGGAGCTTTCATGAGCAGTTCTTC
TRBJ2-2	12	-	TRBV7-2	few	CASSLMFGELFF	TGTGCCAGCAGCTTAATGTTCGGGGAGCTGTTTTTT
TRBJ2-7	14	TRBD1	TRBV7-2	-	CASSLAQGAKEQYF	TGTGCCAGCAGCTTAGCTCAGGGGGCGAAAGAGCAGTACTTC
TRBJ1-2	17	-	TRBV27	-	CASLGLSGGMARYGYTF	TGTGCCAGCCTCGGACTCTCGGGAGGTATGGCTCGCTATGGCTACACCTTC
TRBJ2-7	15	-	TRBV10-1	-	CASSESNGGSYEQYF	TGCGCCAGCAGTGAGTCGAATGGGGGCTCCTACGAGCAGTACTTC
TRBJ2-3	16	-	TRBV7-9	-	CASSSRTDARTDTQYF	TGTGCCAGCAGCTCCCGGACGGACGCTCGGACAGATACGCAGTATTTT
TRBJ1-2	15	TRBD1	TRBV3-1/TRBV3-2	-	CASSQGQPFGYGYTF	TGTGCCAGCAGCCAGGGACAGCCGTTTGGCTATGGCTACACCTTC
TRBJ1-6	15	-	TRBV10-3	-	CAISEQYRSNSPLHF	TGTGCCATCAGTGAACAGTACCGCTCTAATTCACCCCTCCACTTT
TRBJ2-2	14	-	TRBV9	-	CASSATGDTGELFF	TGTGCCAGCAGCGCGACAGGAGACACCGGGGAGCTGTTTTTT
TRBJ2-2	13	-	TRBV19	-	CASSPTGAGELFF	TGTGCCAGTAGTCCGACAGGCGCCGGGGAGCTGTTTTTT
TRBJ2-1	14	-	TRBV2	-	CASSGGPSYNEQFF	TGTGCCAGCAGTGGGGGACCCTCCTACAATGAGCAGTTCTTC
TRBJ2-7	13	-	TRBV5-1	once	CASSLDNSYEQYF	TGCGCCAGCAGCTTGGACAACTCCTACGAGCAGTACTTC
TRBJ1-1	14	TRBD1	TRBV6-2/TRBV6-3	-	CASSANRGNTEAFF	TGTGCCAGCAGTGCAAACAGGGGCAACACTGAAGCTTTCTTT
TRBJ2-1	15	TRBD2	TRBV5-1	-	CASSFSSGRLHEQFF	TGCGCCAGCAGCTTCTCTAGCGGGAGGCTTCATGAGCAGTTCTTC
TRBJ1-2	11	-	TRBV28	-	CASRQGRGYTF	TGTGCCAGCAGACAGGGACGAGGCTACACCTTC
TRBJ2-2	14	TRBD2	TRBV11-3	-	CASSTGGNTGELFF	TGTGCCAGCAGTACGGGGGGGAACACCGGGGAGCTGTTTTTT
TRBJ2-1	14	-	TRBV5-8	few	CASSSTGGWNEQFF	TGTGCCAGCAGCTCCACCGGGGGTTGGAATGAGCAGTTCTTC
TRBJ2-3	15	-	TRBV4-1	once	CASSQARRLTDTQYF	TGCGCCAGCAGCCAAGCAAGGCGCCTCACAGATACGCAGTATTTT
TRBJ2-3	16	-	TRBV24-1	once	CATSESGVGSTDTQYF	TGTGCCACCAGTGAATCCGGAGTTGGTAGCACAGATACGCAGTATTTT
TRBJ2-7	16	TRBD1	TRBV6-2/TRBV6-3	once	CASRPHSGGEHYEQYF	TGTGCCAGCAGACCTCATTCAGGGGGCGAGCACTACGAGCAGTACTTC
TRBJ1-2	14	TRBD1	TRBV5-1	-	CASSLPGQNYGYTF	TGCGCCAGCAGCTTACCGGGACAGAACTATGGCTACACCTTC
TRBJ2-1	15	TRBD1	TRBV5-1	-	CASSPGQGQYNEQFF	TGCGCCAGCAGCCCAGGACAGGGCCAATACAATGAGCAGTTCTTC
TRBJ2-1	19	TRBD2	TRBV5-1	-	CASSLSLAGGGVGYNEQFF	TGCGCCAGCAGCTTGTCGCTAGCGGGAGGGGGTGTGGGCTACAATGAGCAGTTCTTC
TRBJ1-2	15	TRBD1	TRBV11-2	-	CASSLGTGGPLWYTF	TGTGCCAGCAGCCTCGGGACAGGGGGCCCCCTTTGGTACACCTTC
TRBJ1-4	14	-	TRBV4-2	once	CASSQERGRKKLFF	TGTGCCAGCAGCCAAGAGAGGGGGAGGAAAAAACTGTTTTTT
TRBJ1-2	15	-	TRBV4-3	-	CASSQGGSTNYGYTF	TGCGCCAGCAGCCAAGGAGGCAGTACTAACTATGGCTACACCTTC
TRBJ1-5	15	TRBD1	TRBV7-9	-	CASSPGQGSSQPQHF	TGTGCCAGCAGCCCGGGACAGGGGAGCTCTCAGCCCCAGCATTTT
TRBJ1-2	15	-	TRBV6-5	-	CASSDPTRHNGGYTF	TGTGCCAGCAGCGACCCTACCCGCCACAACGGTGGCTACACCTTC
TRBJ2-2	16	TRBD1	TRBV5-1	-	CASSRTGTGNTGELFF	TGCGCCAGCAGCAGGACCGGGACAGGGAACACCGGGGAGCTGTTTTTT
TRBJ1-4	15	-	TRBV11-2	-	CASSLDAGRDEKLFF	TGTGCCAGCAGCTTAGATGCAGGGCGAGATGAAAAACTGTTTTTT
TRBJ2-3	11	-	TRBV9	-	CASSVGDTQYF	TGTGCCAGCAGCGTAGGAGATACGCAGTATTTT
TRBJ2-7	14	-	TRBV3-1/TRBV3-2	-	CASSTRTATYEQYF	TGTGCCAGCAGCACCAGGACGGCTACCTACGAGCAGTACTTC